This T cell receptor beta chain is from a study of blood T cell repertoires in COVID-19. Study in general: The analysed material was cDNA or gDNA that came from T cells, B-cell-depleted T cells, or PBMCs.

Authors' processing steps: Estimated nucleated cell counts came from reference gene primer amplification. Repertoires were generated with immunoSEQ multiplex PCR, while TCRdb's copy carries only in-frame clones and drops some. The V and J calls and clone size come from that table; D and trimming were worked out from the DNA. The table has approximately 85,000 clones, around four fifths seen once. CDR3 size: 15 residues. V lost 6 bases, J lost 8 bases, and 14 bases stayed unmatched. The germline V gene has CDR1 MNHNY and CDR2 SVGAGI (reference sequence). The TCR sequence derives from a human donor in a cohort sampled during active COVID-19. Sequencing was performed on peripheral blood. The J gene is TRBJ1-2, the V gene TRBV6-6; 8 positions match TRBD1. The CDR3 is CASSSWTGRGLGYTF. In DNA, the CDR3 is TGTGCCAGCAGCTCCTGGACAGGGAGGGGTTTGGGCTACACCTTC.